A selection of T cell receptor beta chains follows, all from one sample in a study of cytomegalovirus exposure and HLA in healthy donors. Profiling relied on immunoSEQ multiplex PCR, and the TCRdb table lists in-frame clones only, not all of them. Among approximately 150,000 clones, around nine tenths were seen once, and the ten largest hold 2.7%. Sequenced input: PBMCs. These receptors all stem from a man aged 18 to 29 in good health and CMV-seropositive. CDR3s include the opening cysteine and the closing phenylalanine or tryptophan. D genes are given only for firm matches. Clone size is stated in some rows and not others, as once, few, many or a class when expanded.

cdr3_aa cdr3_nt v_call clone_size d_call j_call
CAISGGDRGLIGYGYTF TGTGCCATCAGTGGGGGAGACAGGGGGCTTATAGGCTATGGCTACACCTTC TRBV10-3 NA TRBD1 TRBJ1-2
CASSIAASGFYEQYF TGTGCCAGTAGTATAGCGGCTAGCGGATTCTACGAGCAGTACTTC TRBV19 NA TRBD2 TRBJ2-7
CASSLNRDPYEQYF TGTGCCAGCAGCTTAAACAGGGACCCCTACGAGCAGTACTTC TRBV7-8 NA NA TRBJ2-7
CASSARGTEAFF TGTGCCAGCAGCGCAAGGGGGACTGAAGCTTTCTTT TRBV9 NA NA TRBJ1-1
CAIRTGGANVLTF TGTGCCATCAGGACGGGAGGGGCCAACGTCCTGACTTTC TRBV10-3 NA NA TRBJ2-6
CASRRRDIQYF TGTGCCAGCAGGAGGAGAGACATTCAGTACTTC TRBV6-6 few NA TRBJ2-4
CASSRGSVSGGAYEQYF TGTGCCAGCAGTCGGGGATCAGTTAGCGGGGGAGCCTACGAGCAGTACTTC TRBV27 NA TRBD2 TRBJ2-7
CASSPLTGVNTEAFF TGTGCCAGCTCACCACTGACAGGGGTTAACACTGAAGCTTTCTTT TRBV18 once TRBD1 TRBJ1-1
CASRDRDNSPLHF TGTGCCAGTCGGGACAGAGACAATTCACCCCTCCACTTT TRBV19 NA TRBD1 TRBJ1-6
CASSQLMNTEAFF TGCGCCAGCAGCCAGCTAATGAACACTGAAGCTTTCTTT TRBV4-3 NA NA TRBJ1-1
CASSGTSGGAREQFF TGTGCCAGCAGCGGGACTAGCGGGGGGGCACGTGAGCAGTTCTTC TRBV9 NA TRBD2 TRBJ2-1
CASSLATSRNNEQFF TGCGCCAGCAGCTTGGCTACTTCTCGAAACAATGAGCAGTTCTTC TRBV5-1 NA NA TRBJ2-1
CTSRQGGTYNEQFF TGCACCAGCAGACAGGGGGGCACCTACAATGAGCAGTTCTTC TRBV5-1 NA TRBD1 TRBJ2-1
CASSSGGLGETQYF TGTGCCAGCAGCTCCGGCGGTCTGGGAGAGACCCAGTACTTC TRBV4-2 few NA TRBJ2-5
CASSVTGGVDQPQHF TGTGCCAGCAGCGTTACAGGGGGCGTCGATCAGCCCCAGCATTTT TRBV9 NA TRBD1 TRBJ1-5
CASRRTSGGSAGTQYF TGTGCCAGCAGAAGGACTAGCGGGGGGTCGGCAGGTACGCAGTATTTT TRBV9 NA TRBD2 TRBJ2-3
CASSETGGTYEQYF TGTGCCAGCAGTGAAACAGGGGGTACCTACGAGCAGTACTTC TRBV6-1 NA TRBD1 TRBJ2-7
CSVEGAYEQYF TGCAGCGTTGAAGGAGCCTACGAGCAGTACTTC TRBV29-1 NA NA TRBJ2-7
CASSQARAGITYNEQFF TGCGCCAGCAGCCAAGCTAGGGCCGGGATAACCTACAATGAGCAGTTCTTC TRBV4-3 NA NA TRBJ2-1
CASRSMGARSSYNEQFF TGTGCCAGCAGGAGTATGGGGGCTAGGAGCTCCTACAATGAGCAGTTCTTC TRBV27 NA NA TRBJ2-1